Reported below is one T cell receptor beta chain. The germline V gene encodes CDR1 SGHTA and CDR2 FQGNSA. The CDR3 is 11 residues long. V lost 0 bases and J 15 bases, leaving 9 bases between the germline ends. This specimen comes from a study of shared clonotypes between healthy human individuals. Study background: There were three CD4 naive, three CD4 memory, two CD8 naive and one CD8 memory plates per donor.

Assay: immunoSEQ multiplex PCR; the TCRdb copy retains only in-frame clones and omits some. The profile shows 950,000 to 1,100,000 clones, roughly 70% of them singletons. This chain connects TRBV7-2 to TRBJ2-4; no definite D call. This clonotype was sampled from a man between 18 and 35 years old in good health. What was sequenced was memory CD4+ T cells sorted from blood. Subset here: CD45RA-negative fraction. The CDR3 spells CASSLAGLWYF. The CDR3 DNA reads TGTGCCAGCAGCTTAGCCGGGCTGTGGTACTTC.